The T cell receptor beta chain under discussion was sequenced for a study of blood T cell repertoires in COVID-19. Turning to the study itself: Sources were T cells, B-cell-depleted T cells, or PBMCs; the material itself was cDNA or gDNA.

During active infection, Seattle patients enrolled and were then monitored through disease. V shed 4 bases, J shed 8 bases, and the junction held 4 bases outside the gene matches. The V gene's germline CDR1 is SGDLS and CDR2 YYNGEE. The CDR3 runs 12 residues. Authors' data handling: Reference gene primer amplification yielded estimated nucleated cell counts. Some clones are missing from TCRdb's copy, which holds only in-frame ones; the method was immunoSEQ multiplex PCR. The DNA gave D and trimming, while V, J and clone size come from that table. The sample records just over 350,000 clones, 70% to 90% being singletons.

The clonotype was recovered from a woman between 55 and 75 years old with COVID-19, enrolled during active disease. This sequence joins TRBV9 and TRBJ1-2; 8 positions match TRBD1. The sequenced material came from peripheral blood. The CDR3 spells CASSSDRGGYTF. The CDR3 DNA sequence: TGTGCCAGCAGCTCCGACAGGGGCGGCTACACCTTC.